This is a list of T cell receptor beta chains from one sample in a study of cytomegalovirus exposure and HLA in healthy donors. Some clones are missing from TCRdb's copy, which holds only in-frame ones; the method was immunoSEQ multiplex PCR. Its clone listing holds 150,000 to 200,000 clones. Sequences were obtained from PBMCs. Every receptor here comes from a woman aged 60-70 years in good health and CMV-seronegative. Both conserved end residues are part of each CDR3. The D gene is left open where the match is weak.

v_gene: TRBV2
d_gene: -
j_gene: TRBJ2-7
CDR3aa: CASNPWEDYEQYF
CDR3nt: TGTGCCAGCAATCCCTGGGAGGACTACGAGCAGTACTTC

v_gene: TRBV11-3
d_gene: -
j_gene: TRBJ2-2
CDR3aa: CASSLTLATGELFF
CDR3nt: TGTGCCAGCAGCTTAACCCTAGCGACCGGGGAGCTGTTTTTT

v_gene: TRBV4-1
d_gene: -
j_gene: TRBJ1-2
CDR3aa: CASSQVSGHYGYTF
CDR3nt: TGCGCCAGCAGCCAAGTCTCAGGGCACTATGGCTACACCTTC

v_gene: TRBV7-8
d_gene: TRBD1
j_gene: TRBJ1-1
CDR3aa: CASGQDTEAFF
CDR3nt: TGTGCCAGCGGACAGGACACTGAAGCTTTCTTT

v_gene: TRBV5-1
d_gene: TRBD1
j_gene: TRBJ2-7
CDR3aa: CASSVTPGQASYEQYF
CDR3nt: TGCGCCAGCAGCGTAACCCCGGGACAGGCCTCCTACGAGCAGTACTTC

v_gene: TRBV7-8
d_gene: -
j_gene: TRBJ1-1
CDR3aa: CASSLGPAGEAFF
CDR3nt: TGTGCCAGCAGCTTAGGGCCGGCGGGTGAAGCTTTCTTT

v_gene: TRBV11-3
d_gene: -
j_gene: TRBJ2-1
CDR3aa: CASSPGLAYNEQFF
CDR3nt: TGTGCCAGCAGCCCCGGACTGGCCTACAATGAGCAGTTCTTC

v_gene: TRBV7-3
d_gene: -
j_gene: TRBJ2-1
CDR3aa: CASSMEKGQVSYNEQFF
CDR3nt: TGTGCCAGCAGTATGGAGAAGGGACAAGTTTCCTACAATGAGCAGTTCTTC

v_gene: TRBV7-3
d_gene: -
j_gene: TRBJ1-1
CDR3aa: CASSFTGRGEAFF
CDR3nt: TGTGCCAGCAGCTTCACAGGGAGGGGTGAAGCTTTCTTT

v_gene: TRBV2
d_gene: TRBD1
j_gene: TRBJ1-2
CDR3aa: CASGGTGASFYGYTF
CDR3nt: TGTGCCAGTGGGGGTACAGGGGCTTCATTCTATGGCTACACCTTC

v_gene: TRBV6-5
d_gene: TRBD1
j_gene: TRBJ2-5
CDR3aa: CASSLQGVFGEQYF
CDR3nt: TGTGCCAGCAGTTTACAGGGGGTTTTTGGGGAGCAGTACTTC

v_gene: TRBV7-3
d_gene: TRBD1
j_gene: TRBJ2-2
CDR3aa: CASSRQGEAGELFF
CDR3nt: TGTGCCAGCAGTCGACAGGGGGAGGCCGGGGAGCTGTTTTTT

v_gene: TRBV4-2
d_gene: TRBD2
j_gene: TRBJ2-1
CDR3aa: CASSQDRDSGGEYNEQFF
CDR3nt: TGTGCCAGCAGCCAAGATCGGGATAGCGGGGGGGAATACAATGAGCAGTTCTTC

v_gene: TRBV6-6
d_gene: -
j_gene: TRBJ1-2
CDR3aa: CASSYRTANYGYTF
CDR3nt: TGTGCCAGCAGTTACCGGACAGCTAACTATGGCTACACCTTC

v_gene: TRBV27
d_gene: TRBD1
j_gene: TRBJ2-1
CDR3aa: CASSNSGFRTGWNEQFF
CDR3nt: TGTGCCAGCAGTAATTCGGGATTTCGGACAGGGTGGAATGAGCAGTTCTTC

v_gene: TRBV9
d_gene: TRBD2
j_gene: TRBJ2-5
CDR3aa: CASSVEGSGGVETQYF
CDR3nt: TGTGCCAGCAGCGTAGAAGGTAGCGGGGGGGTAGAGACCCAGTACTTC

v_gene: TRBV7-9
d_gene: TRBD1
j_gene: TRBJ2-7
CDR3aa: CASSLNVGDSKFYEQYF
CDR3nt: TGTGCCAGCAGCTTAAATGTGGGGGACAGCAAATTTTACGAGCAGTACTTC

v_gene: TRBV27
d_gene: -
j_gene: TRBJ2-2
CDR3aa: CATGTFYTGELFF
CDR3nt: TGTGCCACAGGGACATTCTACACCGGGGAGCTGTTTTTT

v_gene: TRBV10-3
d_gene: -
j_gene: TRBJ2-1
CDR3aa: CATLFASDPSSYNEQFF
CDR3nt: TGTGCCACCCTATTCGCTAGCGATCCTAGCTCCTACAATGAGCAGTTCTTC

v_gene: TRBV2
d_gene: -
j_gene: TRBJ1-5
CDR3aa: CASSARPNQPQHF
CDR3nt: TGTGCCAGCAGTGCGCGGCCTAATCAGCCCCAGCATTTT

v_gene: TRBV27
d_gene: -
j_gene: TRBJ1-1
CDR3aa: CASSFRAGRMNTEAFF
CDR3nt: TGTGCCAGCAGTTTTCGTGCAGGGAGGATGAACACTGAAGCTTTCTTT

v_gene: TRBV2
d_gene: -
j_gene: TRBJ1-5
CDR3aa: CASSIAGSNQPQHF
CDR3nt: TGTGCCAGCAGTATAGCAGGGAGCAATCAGCCCCAGCATTTT

v_gene: TRBV10-1
d_gene: -
j_gene: TRBJ2-1
CDR3aa: CASSSGTHRIYNEQFF
CDR3nt: TGCGCCAGCAGCTCCGGGACACACCGCATCTACAATGAGCAGTTCTTC

v_gene: TRBV10-3
d_gene: -
j_gene: TRBJ2-7
CDR3aa: CAISDKGTYEQYF
CDR3nt: TGTGCCATCAGTGATAAGGGGACCTACGAGCAGTACTTC

v_gene: TRBV9
d_gene: TRBD1
j_gene: TRBJ2-1
CDR3aa: CASSVGNRGGYNEQFF
CDR3nt: TGTGCCAGCAGCGTAGGGAACAGGGGTGGCTACAATGAGCAGTTCTTC

v_gene: TRBV9
d_gene: -
j_gene: TRBJ2-3
CDR3aa: CASSVDLASTDTQYF
CDR3nt: TGTGCCAGCAGCGTAGATCTAGCTAGCACAGATACGCAGTATTTT

v_gene: TRBV7-3
d_gene: -
j_gene: TRBJ2-3
CDR3aa: CASSPNPGADTQYF
CDR3nt: TGTGCCAGCAGCCCAAACCCCGGGGCAGATACGCAGTATTTT

v_gene: TRBV11-2
d_gene: TRBD1
j_gene: TRBJ1-1
CDR3aa: CASSSDDRVEAFF
CDR3nt: TGTGCCAGCAGCTCGGACGACAGGGTTGAAGCTTTCTTT

v_gene: TRBV5-1
d_gene: TRBD2
j_gene: TRBJ2-3
CDR3aa: CASSLWVAGGPSTDTQYF
CDR3nt: TGCGCCAGCAGCTTGTGGGTAGCGGGGGGACCTAGCACAGATACGCAGTATTTT

v_gene: TRBV18
d_gene: -
j_gene: TRBJ2-5
CDR3aa: CASSREGVQETQYF
CDR3nt: TGTGCCAGCTCACGAGAGGGGGTCCAAGAGACCCAGTACTTC

v_gene: TRBV2
d_gene: TRBD2
j_gene: TRBJ2-2
CDR3aa: CASSGGRPTGELFF
CDR3nt: TGTGCCAGCAGCGGGGGGAGACCCACCGGGGAGCTGTTTTTT

v_gene: TRBV18
d_gene: TRBD1
j_gene: TRBJ2-1
CDR3aa: CASSLGQGGPDEQFF
CDR3nt: TGTGCCAGCTCACTCGGACAGGGGGGACCCGATGAGCAGTTCTTC

v_gene: TRBV5-1
d_gene: -
j_gene: TRBJ1-4
CDR3aa: CASSPSYTNEKLFF
CDR3nt: TGCGCCAGCAGCCCCTCCTATACTAATGAAAAACTGTTTTTT

v_gene: TRBV19
d_gene: -
j_gene: TRBJ2-3
CDR3aa: CASKMRQGKPDTQYF
CDR3nt: TGTGCCAGTAAGATGCGGCAGGGGAAGCCAGATACGCAGTATTTT

v_gene: TRBV18
d_gene: -
j_gene: TRBJ1-1
CDR3aa: CASSPLGGMNTEAFF
CDR3nt: TGTGCCAGCTCACCGTTAGGAGGGATGAACACTGAAGCTTTCTTT

v_gene: TRBV4-1
d_gene: -
j_gene: TRBJ2-1
CDR3aa: CASSQMGQSYNEQFF
CDR3nt: TGCGCCAGCAGCCAGATGGGACAAAGCTACAATGAGCAGTTCTTC

v_gene: TRBV14
d_gene: -
j_gene: TRBJ2-7
CDR3aa: CASSPTDSYEQYF
CDR3nt: TGTGCCAGCAGCCCAACAGACTCCTACGAGCAGTACTTC

v_gene: TRBV9
d_gene: TRBD2
j_gene: TRBJ2-2
CDR3aa: CASSVLAGDGDTGELFF
CDR3nt: TGTGCCAGCAGCGTGCTAGCGGGAGATGGCGACACCGGGGAGCTGTTTTTT

v_gene: TRBV7-8
d_gene: -
j_gene: TRBJ2-5
CDR3aa: CASSYTMRDQETQYF
CDR3nt: TGTGCCAGCAGCTATACGATGAGAGATCAAGAGACCCAGTACTTC

v_gene: TRBV7-2
d_gene: -
j_gene: TRBJ2-7
CDR3aa: CASSPRQDLYEQYF
CDR3nt: TGTGCCAGCAGCCCCCGACAGGACCTCTACGAGCAGTACTTC

v_gene: TRBV7-9
d_gene: -
j_gene: TRBJ2-5
CDR3aa: CASTLIGKGDQETQYF
CDR3nt: TGTGCCAGCACCCTTATAGGCAAGGGGGACCAGGAGACCCAGTACTTC

v_gene: TRBV5-5
d_gene: -
j_gene: TRBJ2-1
CDR3aa: CASSPGALLYNEQFF
CDR3nt: TGTGCCAGCAGCCCAGGGGCCCTATTATACAATGAGCAGTTCTTC

v_gene: TRBV5-1
d_gene: -
j_gene: TRBJ2-6
CDR3aa: CASSLRQGGGSGANVLTF
CDR3nt: TGCGCCAGCAGCCTTCGACAGGGCGGGGGGTCTGGGGCCAACGTCCTGACTTTC

v_gene: TRBV9
d_gene: TRBD1
j_gene: TRBJ1-2
CDR3aa: CASSRRDRGDGYTF
CDR3nt: TGTGCCAGCAGCCGGAGGGACAGAGGAGATGGCTACACCTTC

v_gene: TRBV16
d_gene: -
j_gene: TRBJ1-1
CDR3aa: CASSQSLNYLGTEAFF
CDR3nt: TGTGCCAGCAGCCAATCCCTGAACTATCTTGGGACTGAAGCTTTCTTT

v_gene: TRBV7-9
d_gene: TRBD2
j_gene: TRBJ2-7
CDR3aa: CASSVVGAGRYEQYF
CDR3nt: TGTGCCAGCAGCGTGGTTGGAGCGGGACGCTACGAGCAGTACTTC

v_gene: TRBV5-1
d_gene: -
j_gene: TRBJ2-5
CDR3aa: CASSFSGSSQETQYF
CDR3nt: TGCGCCAGCAGCTTTTCCGGGTCTAGCCAAGAGACCCAGTACTTC

v_gene: TRBV25-1
d_gene: -
j_gene: TRBJ2-5
CDR3aa: CASSEYMAGQETQYF
CDR3nt: TGTGCCAGCAGTGAATATATGGCAGGACAAGAGACCCAGTACTTC

v_gene: TRBV11-2
d_gene: TRBD2
j_gene: TRBJ2-7
CDR3aa: CASSPMGTTYEQYF
CDR3nt: TGTGCCAGCAGCCCGATGGGGACTACCTACGAGCAGTACTTC

v_gene: TRBV28
d_gene: -
j_gene: TRBJ1-2
CDR3aa: CASSLVQRDYGYTF
CDR3nt: TGTGCCAGCAGTTTAGTACAGAGGGACTATGGCTACACCTTC

v_gene: TRBV6-5
d_gene: -
j_gene: TRBJ1-4
CDR3aa: CASSYTGNEKLFF
CDR3nt: TGTGCCAGCAGTTATACGGGGAATGAAAAACTGTTTTTT

v_gene: TRBV7-8
d_gene: -
j_gene: TRBJ1-1
CDR3aa: CASSPTQNTEAFF
CDR3nt: TGTGCCAGCAGCCCAACACAAAACACTGAAGCTTTCTTT

v_gene: TRBV5-4
d_gene: TRBD1
j_gene: TRBJ1-4
CDR3aa: CASTYRGATNEKLFF
CDR3nt: TGTGCCAGCACCTACAGGGGAGCAACTAATGAAAAACTGTTTTTT